This TCR beta chain was found in a study of cytomegalovirus exposure and HLA in healthy donors. Overall study results and limits: A later analysis showed TCR association rates differing by HLA locus, peaking at DRB1 and lowest at HLA-C.

About this clone itself: The antigen is undetermined.

V was shortened by 4 bases and J by 4 bases, with 17 bases between the two germline ends. CDR3 length equals 16 residues. From germline, CDR1 is MNHEY and CDR2 SVGAGI. Primers: 60 Vbeta forward and 13 Jbeta reverse. Sequenced by immunoSEQ multiplex PCR; TCRdb stores in-frame clones only, minus some. Found here are 200,000 to 250,000 clones, more than 85% of them singletons; the top ten hold roughly 1%. The TCR originated in a woman aged 18-35 years in good health and CMV-seronegative. Sequenced input: PBMCs. The chain recombines TRBV6-5 with TRBJ2-1; D is possibly TRBD2 (7 bases). CDR3 protein: CASSLGGAGAYNEQFF. The DNA of the CDR3 is TGTGCCAGCAGTTTAGGGGGGGCGGGAGCTTACAATGAGCAGTTCTTC.